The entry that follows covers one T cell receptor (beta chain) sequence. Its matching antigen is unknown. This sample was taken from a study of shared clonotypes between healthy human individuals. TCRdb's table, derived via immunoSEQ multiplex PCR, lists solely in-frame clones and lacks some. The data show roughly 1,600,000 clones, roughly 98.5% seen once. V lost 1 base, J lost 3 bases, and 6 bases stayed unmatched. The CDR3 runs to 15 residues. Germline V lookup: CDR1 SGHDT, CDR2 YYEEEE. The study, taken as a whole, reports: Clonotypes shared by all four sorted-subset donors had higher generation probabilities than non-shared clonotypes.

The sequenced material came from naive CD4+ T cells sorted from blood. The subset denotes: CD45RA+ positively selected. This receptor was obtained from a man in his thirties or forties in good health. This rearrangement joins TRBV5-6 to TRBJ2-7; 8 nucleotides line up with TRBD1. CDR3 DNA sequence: TGTGCCAGCAGCTTGCCGGGACAGGCGTACTACGAGCAGTACTTC. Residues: CASSLPGQAYYEQYF.